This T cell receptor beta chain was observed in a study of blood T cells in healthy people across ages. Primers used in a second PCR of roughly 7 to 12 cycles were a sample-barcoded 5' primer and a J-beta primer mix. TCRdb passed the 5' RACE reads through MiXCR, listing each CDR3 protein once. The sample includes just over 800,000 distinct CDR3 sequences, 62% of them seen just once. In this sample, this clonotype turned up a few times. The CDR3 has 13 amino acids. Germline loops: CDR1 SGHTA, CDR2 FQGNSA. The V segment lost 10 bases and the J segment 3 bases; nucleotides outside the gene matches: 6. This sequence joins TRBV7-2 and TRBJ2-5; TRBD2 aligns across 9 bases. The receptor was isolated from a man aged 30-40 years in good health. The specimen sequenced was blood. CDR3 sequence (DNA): TGTGCCACCGCGGGGGGGCCGGAAGAGACCCAGTACTTC. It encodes CATAGGPEETQYF.